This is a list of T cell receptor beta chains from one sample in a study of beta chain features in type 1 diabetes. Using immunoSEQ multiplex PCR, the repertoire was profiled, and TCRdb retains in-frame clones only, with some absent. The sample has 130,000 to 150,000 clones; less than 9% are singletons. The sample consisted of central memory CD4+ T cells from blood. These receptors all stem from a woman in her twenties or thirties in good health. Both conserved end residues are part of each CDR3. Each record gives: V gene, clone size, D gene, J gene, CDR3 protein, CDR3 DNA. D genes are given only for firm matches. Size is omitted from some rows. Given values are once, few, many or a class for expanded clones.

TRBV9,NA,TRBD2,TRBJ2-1,CASSKGGYTGGSYNEQFF,TGTGCCAGCAGTAAAGGCGGTTATACGGGAGGGTCCTACAATGAGCAGTTCTTC
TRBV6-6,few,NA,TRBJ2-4,CASRDSTSRNIQYF,TGTGCCAGCAGGGACTCCACCAGCAGAAACATTCAGTACTTC
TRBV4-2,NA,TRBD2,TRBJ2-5,CASSQDGLAGGEGETQYF,TGTGCCAGCAGCCAAGATGGTCTGGCGGGAGGGGAAGGGGAGACCCAGTACTTC
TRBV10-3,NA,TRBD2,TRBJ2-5,CAISGTAGGPGETQYF,TGTGCCATCAGTGGAACGGCGGGAGGGCCTGGGGAGACCCAGTACTTC
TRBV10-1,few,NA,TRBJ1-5,CASSAWGFEAQPQHF,TGCGCCAGCAGTGCATGGGGCTTTGAGGCTCAGCCCCAGCATTTT
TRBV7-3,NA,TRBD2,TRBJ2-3,CASSLASTGLAGMDTQYF,TGTGCCAGCAGCTTAGCTAGTACAGGACTAGCGGGAATGGATACGCAGTATTTT
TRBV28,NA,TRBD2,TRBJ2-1,CASSAGLAGGSNEQFF,TGTGCCAGCAGTGCCGGACTAGCGGGAGGGAGCAATGAGCAGTTCTTC
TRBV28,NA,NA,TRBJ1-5,CASSLGTLNQPQHF,TGTGCCAGCAGCCTCGGGACTCTTAATCAGCCCCAGCATTTT
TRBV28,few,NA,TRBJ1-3,CASSLGTYSGNTIYF,TGTGCCAGCAGTTTAGGGACTTACTCTGGAAACACCATATATTTT
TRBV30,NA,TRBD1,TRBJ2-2,CAWGTGNTGELFF,TGTGCCTGGGGGACAGGGAACACCGGGGAGCTGTTTTTT
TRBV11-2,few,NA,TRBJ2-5,CASSLARDPRETQYF,TGTGCCAGCAGCTTAGCCAGGGATCCCCGGGAGACCCAGTACTTC
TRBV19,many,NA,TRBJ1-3,CASTRDILDTIYF,TGTGCCAGTACCAGGGACATCTTGGACACCATATATTTT
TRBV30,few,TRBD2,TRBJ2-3,CAWSLAASGTTDTQYF,TGTGCCTGGAGTTTGGCTGCGAGCGGGACCACAGATACGCAGTATTTT
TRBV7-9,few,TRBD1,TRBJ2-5,CASSRDRGSETQYF,TGTGCCAGCAGCCGGGACAGGGGGTCAGAGACCCAGTACTTC
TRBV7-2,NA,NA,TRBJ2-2,CASSQRLLTGELFF,TGTGCCAGCAGCCAACGACTACTCACCGGGGAGCTGTTTTTT
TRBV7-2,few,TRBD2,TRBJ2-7,CASSPPAGDRKQYF,TGTGCCAGCAGCCCCCCGGCGGGAGATCGGAAGCAGTACTTC
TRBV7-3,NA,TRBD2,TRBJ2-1,CASSLPAGGSDEQFF,TGTGCCAGCAGCTTACCAGCGGGAGGGTCTGATGAGCAGTTCTTC
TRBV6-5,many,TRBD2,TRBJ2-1,CASSGTLGGNEQFF,TGTGCCAGCAGCGGGACCCTCGGGGGGAATGAGCAGTTCTTC
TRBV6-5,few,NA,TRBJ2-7,CASRKQGNRGEQYF,TGTGCCAGCAGAAAACAGGGAAATAGGGGCGAGCAGTACTTC
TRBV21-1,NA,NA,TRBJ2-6,CASSKDKRVPEVPSGANVLTF,TGTGCCAGCAGCAAAGATAAGAGGGTGCCAGAAGTCCCCTCTGGGGCCAACGTCCTGACTTTC
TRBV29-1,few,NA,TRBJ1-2,CSVDQANYGYTF,TGCAGCGTTGATCAGGCTAACTATGGCTACACCTTC
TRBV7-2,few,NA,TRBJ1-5,CASSLQRDQPQHF,TGTGCCAGCAGCTTACAACGGGATCAGCCCCAGCATTTT
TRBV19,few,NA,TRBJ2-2,CASSPQDSNTGELFF,TGTGCCAGTAGTCCCCAGGACAGCAACACCGGGGAGCTGTTTTTT
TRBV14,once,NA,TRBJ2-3,CASSPRVLATQYF,TGTGCCAGCAGCCCAAGAGTACTAGCTACGCAGTATTTT
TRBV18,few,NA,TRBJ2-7,CASSPTGLLTYEQYF,TGTGCCAGCTCACCAACGGGACTCCTGACCTACGAGCAGTACTTC
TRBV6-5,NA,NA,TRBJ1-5,CASTPGVGDQPQHF,TGTGCCAGCACCCCGGGGGTTGGCGATCAGCCCCAGCATTTT
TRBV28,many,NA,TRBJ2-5,CASHPGGETQYF,TGTGCCTCACACCCTGGGGGGGAGACCCAGTACTTC
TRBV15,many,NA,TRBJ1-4,CATSRFNGELFF,TGTGCCACCAGCAGATTCAACGGGGAACTGTTTTTT
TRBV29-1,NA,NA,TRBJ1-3,CSVETGSGNTIYF,TGCAGCGTCGAGACGGGCTCTGGAAACACCATATATTTT
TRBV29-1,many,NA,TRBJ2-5,CSVAILIGGQYF,TGCAGCGTTGCGATTCTGATAGGAGGCCAGTACTTC
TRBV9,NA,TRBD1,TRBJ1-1,CASSKDRARTEAFF,TGTGCCAGCAGCAAGGACAGGGCGAGGACTGAAGCTTTCTTT
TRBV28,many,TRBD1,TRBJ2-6,CASKLRDRVSGANVLTF,TGTGCCAGCAAACTCCGGGACAGGGTGTCCGGGGCCAACGTCCTGACTTTC
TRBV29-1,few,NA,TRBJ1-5,CSVAIQANQPQHF,TGCAGCGTTGCAATTCAAGCTAATCAGCCCCAGCATTTT
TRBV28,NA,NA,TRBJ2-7,CARPTEVLEQYF,TGTGCCAGACCGACCGAGGTTCTGGAGCAGTACTTC
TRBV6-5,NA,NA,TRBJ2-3,CASGIRTEGADTQYF,TGTGCCAGCGGAATTCGGACAGAGGGGGCAGATACGCAGTATTTT